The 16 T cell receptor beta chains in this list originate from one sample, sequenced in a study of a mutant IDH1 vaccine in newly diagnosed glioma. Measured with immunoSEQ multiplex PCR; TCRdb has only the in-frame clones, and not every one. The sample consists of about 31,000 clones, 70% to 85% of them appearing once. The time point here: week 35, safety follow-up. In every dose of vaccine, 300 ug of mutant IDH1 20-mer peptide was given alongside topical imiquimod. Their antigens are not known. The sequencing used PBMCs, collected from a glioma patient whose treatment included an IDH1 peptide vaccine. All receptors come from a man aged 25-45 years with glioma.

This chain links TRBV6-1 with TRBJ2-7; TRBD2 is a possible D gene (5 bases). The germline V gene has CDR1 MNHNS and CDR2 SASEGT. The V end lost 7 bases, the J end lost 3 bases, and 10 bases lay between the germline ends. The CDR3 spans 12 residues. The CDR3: CASNGGLYEQYF. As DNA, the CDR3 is TGTGCCAGCAATGGCGGACTCTACGAGCAGTACTTC.

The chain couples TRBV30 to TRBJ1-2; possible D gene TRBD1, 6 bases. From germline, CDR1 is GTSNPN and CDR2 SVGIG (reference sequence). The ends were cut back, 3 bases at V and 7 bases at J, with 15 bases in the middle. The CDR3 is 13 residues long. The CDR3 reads CAWRRDRPAGYTF. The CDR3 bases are TGTGCCTGGAGGAGAGACAGGCCAGCTGGCTACACCTTC. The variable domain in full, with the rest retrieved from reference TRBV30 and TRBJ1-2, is SQTIHQWPATLVQPVGSPLSLECTVEGTSNPNLYWYRQAAGRGLQLLFYSVGIGQISSEVPQNLSASRPQDRQFILSSKKLLLSDSGFYLCAWRRDRPAGYTFGSGTRLTVV.

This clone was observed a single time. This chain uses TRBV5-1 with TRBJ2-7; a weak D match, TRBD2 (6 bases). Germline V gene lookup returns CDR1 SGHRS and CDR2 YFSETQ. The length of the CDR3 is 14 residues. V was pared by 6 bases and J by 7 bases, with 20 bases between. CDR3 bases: TGCGCCAGCACCCAGGGCGGGACCCCTCGGGAGCAGTACTTC. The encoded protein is CASTQGGTPREQYF.

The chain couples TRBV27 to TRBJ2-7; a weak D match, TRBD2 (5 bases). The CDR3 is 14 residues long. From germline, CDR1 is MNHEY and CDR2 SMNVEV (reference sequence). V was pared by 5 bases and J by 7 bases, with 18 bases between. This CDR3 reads CASSPRLSPHEQYF. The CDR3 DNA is TGTGCCAGCAGTCCCCGACTAAGCCCGCATGAGCAGTACTTC.

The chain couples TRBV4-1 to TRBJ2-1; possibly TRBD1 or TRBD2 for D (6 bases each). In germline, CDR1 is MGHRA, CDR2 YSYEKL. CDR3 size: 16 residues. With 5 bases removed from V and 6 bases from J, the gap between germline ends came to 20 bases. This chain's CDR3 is CASSSPGGQVVNEQFF. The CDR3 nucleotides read TGCGCCAGCAGCTCCCCTGGGGGGCAGGTTGTCAATGAGCAGTTCTTC.

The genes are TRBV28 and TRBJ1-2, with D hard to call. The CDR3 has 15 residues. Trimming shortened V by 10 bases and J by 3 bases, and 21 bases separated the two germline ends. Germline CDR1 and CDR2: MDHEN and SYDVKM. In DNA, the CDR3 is TGTGCCACTAAGCTGGGCACTCCGAAGGACTATGGCTACACCTTC. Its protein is CATKLGTPKDYGYTF.

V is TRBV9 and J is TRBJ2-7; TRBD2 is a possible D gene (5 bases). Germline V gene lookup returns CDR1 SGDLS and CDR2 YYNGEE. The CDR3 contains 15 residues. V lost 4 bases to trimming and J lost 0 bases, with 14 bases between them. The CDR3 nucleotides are TGTGCCAGCAGCCCCCCGGGGTCTGCCTCCTACGAGCAGTACTTC. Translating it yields CASSPPGSASYEQYF.

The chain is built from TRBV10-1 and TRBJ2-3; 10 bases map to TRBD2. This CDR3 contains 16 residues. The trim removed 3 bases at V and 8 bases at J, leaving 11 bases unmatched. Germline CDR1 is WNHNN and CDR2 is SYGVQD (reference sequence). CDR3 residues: CASSDPGTSARGTQYF. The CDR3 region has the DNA TGCGCCAGCAGTGACCCCGGGACTAGCGCAAGGGGTACGCAGTATTTT.

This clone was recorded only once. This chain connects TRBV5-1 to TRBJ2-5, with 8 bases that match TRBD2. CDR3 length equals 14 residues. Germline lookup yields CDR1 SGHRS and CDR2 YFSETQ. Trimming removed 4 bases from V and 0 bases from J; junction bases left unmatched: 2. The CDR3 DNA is TGCGCCAGCAGCATTAGCGGGAACCAAGAGACCCAGTACTTC. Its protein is CASSISGNQETQYF. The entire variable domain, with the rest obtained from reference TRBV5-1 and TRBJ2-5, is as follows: KAGVTQTPRYLIKTRGQQVTLSCSPISGHRSVSWYQQTPGQGLQFLFEYFSETQRNKGNFPGRFSGRQFSNSRSEMNVSTLELGDSALYLCASSISGNQETQYFGPGTRLLVL.

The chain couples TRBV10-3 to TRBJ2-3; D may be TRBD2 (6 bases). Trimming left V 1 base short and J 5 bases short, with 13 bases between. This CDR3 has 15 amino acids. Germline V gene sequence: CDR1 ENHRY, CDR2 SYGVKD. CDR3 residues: CAISEFNRREDTQYF. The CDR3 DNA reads TGTGCCATCAGTGAGTTTAACAGGAGGGAAGATACGCAGTATTTT.

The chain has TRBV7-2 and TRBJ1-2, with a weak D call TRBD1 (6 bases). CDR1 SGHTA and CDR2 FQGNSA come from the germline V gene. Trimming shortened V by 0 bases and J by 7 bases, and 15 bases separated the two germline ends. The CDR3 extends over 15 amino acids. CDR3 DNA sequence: TGTGCCAGCAGCTTAGCGATGGGGGCCAAGGGTGGCTACACCTTC. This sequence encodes CASSLAMGAKGGYTF.

The CDR3: CASSQGISSYNEQFF. The CDR3 bases are TGCGCCAGCAGCCAGGGAATTAGCTCCTACAATGAGCAGTTCTTC. V gene TRBV5-1 combines with J gene TRBJ2-1; a possible D gene is TRBD1 (5 bases). V was pared by 4 bases and J by 0 bases, with 11 bases between. CDR1 is SGHRS and CDR2 is YFSETQ in the germline V gene. CDR3 length equals 15 residues.

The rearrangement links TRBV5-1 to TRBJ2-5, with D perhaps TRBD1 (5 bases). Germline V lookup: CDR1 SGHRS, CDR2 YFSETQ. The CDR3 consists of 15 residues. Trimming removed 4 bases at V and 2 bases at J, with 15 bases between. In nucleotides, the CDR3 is TGCGCCAGCAGCCCGACCAGGGTAGGACAAGAGACCCAGTACTTC. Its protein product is CASSPTRVGQETQYF.

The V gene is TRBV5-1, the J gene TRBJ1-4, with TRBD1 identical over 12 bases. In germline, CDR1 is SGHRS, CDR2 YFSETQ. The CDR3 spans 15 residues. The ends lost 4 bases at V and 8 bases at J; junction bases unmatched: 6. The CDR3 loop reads CASSQPGQGAEKLFF. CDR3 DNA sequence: TGCGCCAGCAGCCAACCGGGACAGGGGGCGGAAAAACTGTTTTTT.

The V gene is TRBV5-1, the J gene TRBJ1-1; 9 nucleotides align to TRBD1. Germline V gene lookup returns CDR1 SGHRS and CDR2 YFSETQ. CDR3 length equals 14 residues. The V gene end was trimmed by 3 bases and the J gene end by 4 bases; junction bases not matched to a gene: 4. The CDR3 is CASSSQGAGTEAFF. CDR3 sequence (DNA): TGCGCCAGCAGCTCACAGGGGGCGGGCACTGAAGCTTTCTTT.

CDR3 residues: CASSAGNQPQHF. The DNA of the CDR3 is TGTGCCAGCAGTGCAGGCAATCAGCCCCAGCATTTT. V and J are TRBV6-6 and TRBJ1-5; D is undetermined. The V and J ends lost 5 bases and 2 bases respectively, with 4 bases between them. Germline assignment: CDR1 MNHNY and CDR2 SVGAGI (reference sequence). The CDR3 extends over 12 amino acids.